This TCR beta chain was sequenced in a study of radiotherapy plus CTLA-4 blockade in lung cancer. The protocol was immunoSEQ multiplex PCR, while the TCRdb copy is restricted to in-frame clones and leaves out a portion. The sample includes tens of thousands of clones, 83% of them seen just once. The CDR3 loop spans 15 amino acids. Trimming left V 4 bases short and J 1 base short, with 14 bases between. CDR1 SGDLS and CDR2 YYNGEE come from the germline V gene. This sequence originates from a human donor with non-small cell lung cancer who had stable disease on radiotherapy plus ipilimumab. The material sequenced was peripheral blood, taken from a patient treated with radiotherapy plus ipilimumab. The chain has TRBV9 and TRBJ1-1; TRBD1 is a possible D gene (6 bases). This CDR3 reads CASSIRDNWNTEAFF. For the CDR3, the DNA is TGTGCCAGCAGCATAAGGGACAATTGGAACACTGAAGCTTTCTTT.